The table lists the clone carrying this T cell receptor (beta chain) with a few counts. Its cognate antigen is unknown. PCR was performed a second time for roughly 7 to 11 cycles using a sample-barcoded 5' primer and a J-beta primer mix. Using its own MiXCR run on the 5' RACE reads, TCRdb lists one record per CDR3 protein. The profile shows more than 900,000 distinct CDR3 sequences, almost 25% of them singletons. These data originate in a study of blood T cells in healthy people across ages. Whole-study results and caveats: Age brought a roughly linear fall in TCR beta diversity measured per million T cells.

The CDR3 runs to 15 residues. Germline CDR1 MGHRA, CDR2 YSYEKL. Trimming stripped 0 bases from V and 1 base from J, with 7 bases between. These data are also associated with another study on T cells of mothers and their children. This second report adds: Slightly, though not significantly, more overlap was seen in related than in unrelated mother-child pairs.

The sequence was collected from a girl aged 2-15 years in good health. This chain links TRBV4-1 with TRBJ1-5; D gene uncertain. Sample: blood. CDR3 sequence: CASSQEQTSNQPQHF. The CDR3 coding sequence is TGCGCCAGCAGCCAAGAACAGACCAGCAATCAGCCCCAGCATTTT.